The sample holds a few counts of the clone carrying this T cell receptor beta chain. Antigen unknown. This CDR3 region has 14 residues. Deletions cut 4 bases from V and 4 bases from J, with 13 bases between. Germline loops: CDR1 LGHNA, CDR2 YSLEER. In every patient, relapse followed autologous stem cell transplantation, while exposure to brentuximab vedotin differed. The sample is drawn from a study of PD-1 blockade in classical Hodgkin lymphoma. Study-wide findings and caveats: Newly diagnosed patients were reported to exhibit reduced baseline TCR diversity relative to healthy donors. By C4D1, CD4+ diversity increased significantly, especially in complete responders. It was among complete responders that baseline diversity resembled that of newly diagnosed patients.

TCRdb keeps only in-frame clones here, not all; method: immunoSEQ multiplex PCR. Among 21,000 or so clones listed, over 65% were seen once. This chain links TRBV4-3 with TRBJ1-1; no definite D call. Sample: peripheral blood mononuclear cells (PBMCs), taken at baseline. The origin of this receptor is a human donor with classical Hodgkin lymphoma. DNA of the CDR3: TGCGCCAGCAGCCGTGGGGAGTACAGCACTGAAGCTTTCTTT. This translates into CASSRGEYSTEAFF.